A selection of T cell receptor beta chains follows, all from one sample in a study of control samples from healthy donors and cancer patients. Assay: immunoSEQ multiplex PCR; the TCRdb copy retains only in-frame clones and omits some. The sample lists about 160,000 clones; 85% to 95% were seen once. The material sequenced was blood. These receptors all come from a woman aged 40 to 50 in good health. CDR3s include the opening cysteine and the closing phenylalanine or tryptophan. The order of the fields is clone size, D gene, J gene, V gene, CDR3 protein, CDR3 DNA. D genes are given only for firm matches. Size values are once, few and many counts, or a class for expanded clones, and some rows have none.

size: -; D: -; J: TRBJ2-5; V: TRBV9; CDR3: CASSVGLRNIYQETQYF; DNA: TGTGCCAGCAGCGTAGGTTTGCGGAACATTTACCAAGAGACCCAGTACTTC
size: -; D: TRBD1; J: TRBJ1-5; V: TRBV15; CDR3: CATSINRGSNQPQHF; DNA: TGTGCCACCAGCATCAACAGGGGCAGCAATCAGCCCCAGCATTTT
size: -; D: -; J: TRBJ1-2; V: TRBV7-2; CDR3: CASSQTNGELWGYTF; DNA: TGTGCCAGCAGCCAAACCAATGGGGAGCTGTGGGGCTACACCTTC
size: -; D: -; J: TRBJ2-3; V: TRBV27; CDR3: CASIPLGWRATDTQYF; DNA: TGTGCCAGCATTCCCCTGGGATGGAGGGCCACAGATACGCAGTATTTT
size: once; D: TRBD1; J: TRBJ2-2; V: TRBV7-2; CDR3: CASSPTGADTGELFF; DNA: TGTGCCAGCAGCCCCACAGGGGCCGACACCGGGGAGCTGTTTTTT
size: once; D: -; J: TRBJ1-2; V: TRBV9; CDR3: CASSVATVGDGYTF; DNA: TGTGCCAGCAGCGTAGCTACGGTAGGAGATGGCTACACCTTC
size: -; D: -; J: TRBJ2-1; V: TRBV6-5; CDR3: CASSRNNEQFF; DNA: TGTGCCAGCAGTAGGAACAATGAGCAGTTCTTC
size: -; D: -; J: TRBJ1-2; V: TRBV9; CDR3: CASRRRGDGYTF; DNA: TGTGCCAGCAGGCGCCGGGGCGATGGCTACACCTTC
size: -; D: -; J: TRBJ2-3; V: TRBV19; CDR3: CASSTLGAATDTQYF; DNA: TGTGCCAGTAGTACCCTCGGCGCAGCTACAGATACGCAGTATTTT
size: -; D: TRBD1; J: TRBJ1-5; V: TRBV6-6; CDR3: CASSYSRTGGNQPQHF; DNA: TGTGCCAGCAGTTACTCCCGGACAGGGGGTAATCAGCCCCAGCATTTT
size: -; D: TRBD2; J: TRBJ2-3; V: TRBV19; CDR3: CASSTRTSGSTDTQYF; DNA: TGTGCCAGTAGTACCAGGACTAGCGGGAGTACAGATACGCAGTATTTT
size: once; D: -; J: TRBJ1-4; V: TRBV14; CDR3: CASSFDRAPGEKLFF; DNA: TGTGCCAGCAGCTTTGACCGGGCCCCGGGTGAAAAACTGTTTTTT
size: -; D: TRBD1; J: TRBJ2-7; V: TRBV18; CDR3: CASSGTGINEQYF; DNA: TGTGCCAGCTCCGGGACAGGGATCAACGAGCAGTACTTC
size: once; D: -; J: TRBJ1-1; V: TRBV15; CDR3: CATSTIGNLGTEAFF; DNA: TGTGCCACCAGCACAATCGGGAATTTGGGAACTGAAGCTTTCTTT
size: -; D: -; J: TRBJ2-7; V: TRBV6-1; CDR3: CASSEAFRELNEQYF; DNA: TGTGCCAGCAGTGAAGCTTTCAGGGAACTCAACGAGCAGTACTTC
size: -; D: -; J: TRBJ1-6; V: TRBV10-3; CDR3: CAIKAGGSPLHF; DNA: TGTGCCATCAAGGCCGGAGGATCACCCCTCCACTTT
size: few; D: TRBD1; J: TRBJ2-7; V: TRBV4-1; CDR3: CASSRLRTGLAYEQYF; DNA: TGCGCCAGCAGCCGCCTTCGGACAGGGTTGGCCTACGAGCAGTACTTC
size: -; D: -; J: TRBJ2-6; V: TRBV27; CDR3: CASSLKISGANVLTF; DNA: TGTGCCAGCAGTTTAAAGATCTCTGGGGCCAACGTCCTGACTTTC
size: -; D: TRBD2; J: TRBJ2-3; V: TRBV10-3; CDR3: CAISRTSGATTDTQYF; DNA: TGTGCCATCAGTCGTACTAGCGGGGCAACTACAGATACGCAGTATTTT
size: -; D: -; J: TRBJ1-2; V: TRBV12-5; CDR3: CASGLWQNGYTF; DNA: TGTGCTAGTGGTTTGTGGCAGAATGGCTACACCTTC
size: -; D: -; J: TRBJ2-5; V: TRBV3-1/TRBV3-2; CDR3: CASSQSLGAQYF; DNA: TGTGCCAGCAGCCAATCCCTCGGGGCCCAGTACTTC
size: -; D: TRBD1; J: TRBJ1-2; V: TRBV25-1; CDR3: CASRPTGQGEFTF; DNA: TGTGCCAGCAGACCTACGGGACAGGGAGAGTTCACCTTC
size: -; D: -; J: TRBJ2-7; V: TRBV27; CDR3: CASTSTSGQGNYEQYF; DNA: TGTGCCAGCACCTCAACGTCCGGCCAGGGGAACTACGAGCAGTACTTC
size: -; D: -; J: TRBJ1-4; V: TRBV6-6; CDR3: CASSSQGEKLFF; DNA: TGTGCCAGCAGCTCCCAGGGGGAAAAACTGTTTTTT
size: -; D: TRBD1; J: TRBJ1-5; V: TRBV19; CDR3: CASSPTGGFSNQPQHF; DNA: TGTGCCAGTAGTCCTACAGGGGGCTTTAGCAATCAGCCCCAGCATTTT
size: -; D: -; J: TRBJ1-4; V: TRBV5-5; CDR3: CASSPRRDGEKLFF; DNA: TGTGCCAGCAGCCCCCGAAGGGACGGTGAAAAACTGTTTTTT
size: -; D: -; J: TRBJ1-6; V: TRBV7-3; CDR3: CASSSGQTNSPLHF; DNA: TGTGCCAGCAGCTCCGGACAGACGAATTCACCCCTCCACTTT
size: -; D: -; J: TRBJ1-1; V: TRBV11-3; CDR3: CASSFTGQKNTEAFF; DNA: TGTGCCAGCAGCTTCACGGGACAAAAGAACACTGAAGCTTTCTTT
size: -; D: TRBD1; J: TRBJ1-2; V: TRBV6-2/TRBV6-3; CDR3: CASSYRQGNYGYTF; DNA: TGTGCCAGCAGTTACAGACAGGGAAACTATGGCTACACCTTC
size: -; D: TRBD1; J: TRBJ2-1; V: TRBV9; CDR3: CASSSTGNLYNEQFF; DNA: TGTGCCAGCAGCTCGACAGGGAACCTCTACAATGAGCAGTTCTTC
size: -; D: TRBD1; J: TRBJ1-3; V: TRBV5-5; CDR3: CASTRDSSGNTIYF; DNA: TGTGCCAGCACCCGGGACAGTTCTGGAAACACCATATATTTT
size: -; D: -; J: TRBJ1-2; V: TRBV30; CDR3: CAWRGAVVMDGYTF; DNA: TGTGCCTGGAGAGGGGCCGTCGTAATGGATGGCTACACCTTC
size: -; D: -; J: TRBJ1-1; V: TRBV29-1; CDR3: CSASRLGTEAFF; DNA: TGCAGCGCCTCCCGTTTGGGCACTGAAGCTTTCTTT
size: once; D: -; J: TRBJ2-1; V: TRBV19; CDR3: CASSLGVNEQFF; DNA: TGTGCCAGCTCCCTAGGGGTCAATGAGCAGTTCTTC
size: -; D: -; J: TRBJ2-1; V: TRBV30; CDR3: CAWGTGNEQFF; DNA: TGTGCCTGGGGAACAGGGAACGAGCAGTTCTTC
size: -; D: -; J: TRBJ1-2; V: TRBV10-3; CDR3: CAISEGLGGYTF; DNA: TGTGCCATCAGTGAGGGGTTAGGGGGCTACACCTTC
size: -; D: -; J: TRBJ2-7; V: TRBV9; CDR3: CASSEGGYEQYF; DNA: TGTGCCAGCAGCGAGGGGGGGTACGAGCAGTACTTC
size: -; D: -; J: TRBJ2-5; V: TRBV7-6; CDR3: CASSLTRPGGETQYF; DNA: TGTGCCAGCAGCCTTACTCGACCGGGTGGAGAGACCCAGTACTTC
size: -; D: TRBD1; J: TRBJ1-6; V: TRBV6-4; CDR3: CASSDTDRDNSPLHF; DNA: TGTGCCAGCAGTGATACGGACAGGGATAATTCACCCCTCCACTTT
size: -; D: TRBD1; J: TRBJ1-5; V: TRBV7-2; CDR3: CASSLAKWDRGQEGNQPQHF; DNA: TGTGCCAGCAGCTTAGCGAAGTGGGACAGGGGGCAGGAAGGCAATCAGCCCCAGCATTTT